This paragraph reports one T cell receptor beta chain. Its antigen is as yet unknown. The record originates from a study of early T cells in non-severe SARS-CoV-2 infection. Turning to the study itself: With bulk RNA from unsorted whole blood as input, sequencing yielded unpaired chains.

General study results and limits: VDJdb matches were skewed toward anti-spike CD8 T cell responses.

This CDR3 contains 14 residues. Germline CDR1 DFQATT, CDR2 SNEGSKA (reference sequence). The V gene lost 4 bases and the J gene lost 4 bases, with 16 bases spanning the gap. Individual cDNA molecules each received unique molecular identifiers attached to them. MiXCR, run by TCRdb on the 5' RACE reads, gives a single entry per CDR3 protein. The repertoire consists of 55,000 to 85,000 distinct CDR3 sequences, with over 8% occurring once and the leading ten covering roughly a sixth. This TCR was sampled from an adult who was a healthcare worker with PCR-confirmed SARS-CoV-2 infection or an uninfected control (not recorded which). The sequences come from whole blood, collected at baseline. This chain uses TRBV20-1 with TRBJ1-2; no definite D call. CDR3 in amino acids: CSAIARPPSYGYTF. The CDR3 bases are TGCAGTGCTATCGCCAGGCCCCCGTCCTATGGCTACACCTTC.